A single sample is the source of the 13 T cell receptor beta chains below, sequenced in a study of shared clonotypes between healthy human individuals. TCRdb's copy holds only in-frame clones and misses some; the assay was immunoSEQ multiplex PCR. The sample includes 400,000 to 600,000 clones, about 96% of them seen just once. Sample: naive CD4+ T cells sorted from blood. Subset meaning: CD45RA+ positively selected. The receptors stem from a woman between 25 and 40 years old in good health.

J is TRBJ2-7 and V is TRBV5-1; no clear D. This CDR3 has 16 residues. V lost 2 bases to trimming and J lost 3 bases, with 18 bases between them. The V gene's germline CDR1 is SGHRS and CDR2 YFSETQ. The CDR3 here is CASSFQQVADGYEQYF. The CDR3 nucleotides read TGCGCCAGCAGCTTCCAGCAGGTGGCGGACGGCTACGAGCAGTACTTC.

The V gene is TRBV2, the J gene TRBJ2-2; 9 bases align to TRBD2. The CDR3 has 14 residues. Losses at the gene ends were 2 bases for V and 6 bases for J; bases not matched to a gene: 1. Germline V gene data show CDR1 as SNHLY and CDR2 as FYNNEI. This chain's CDR3 is CASSESGRSGELFF. The CDR3 DNA sequence: TGTGCCAGCAGTGAAAGCGGGAGGTCCGGGGAGCTGTTTTTT.

V usage is TRBV19 and J usage is TRBJ2-7, with 13 bases that match TRBD2. This CDR3 region has 13 residues. Trimming removed 6 bases from V and 5 bases from J; junction bases left unmatched: 1. In germline, CDR1 is LNHDA, CDR2 SQIVND (reference sequence). Here the CDR3 reads CASSGTSGNEQYF. Written as DNA, the CDR3 is TGTGCCAGTAGCGGGACTAGCGGGAACGAGCAGTACTTC.

The chain links TRBV5-1 to TRBJ2-3, with D unclear. This CDR3 is built from 14 residues. V gave up 0 bases and J gave up 4 bases, with 9 bases separating them. Germline lookup yields CDR1 SGHRS and CDR2 YFSETQ. DNA of the CDR3: TGCGCCAGCAGCTTGGTAGCCGCGGCAGATACGCAGTATTTT. This codes for CASSLVAAADTQYF.

The chain uses TRBV28 and TRBJ1-1; D may be TRBD1 (6 bases). V gave up 3 bases and J gave up 0 bases, with 11 bases separating them. There are 15 residues in the CDR3. The germline V gene has CDR1 MDHEN and CDR2 SYDVKM. As DNA, the CDR3 is TGTGCCAGCAGTTTTGACAGGAAGATGAACACTGAAGCTTTCTTT. Its translation: CASSFDRKMNTEAFF.

The rearrangement links TRBV4-1 to TRBJ2-7; TRBD2 agrees at 8 bases. V dropped 1 base and J dropped 4; count of bases not matched to a gene: 12. Germline assignment: CDR1 MGHRA and CDR2 YSYEKL. There are 17 residues in the CDR3. CDR3 sequence (DNA): TGCGCCAGCAGCCAAGTAGTTGTTAGCGGGGTGTTATACGAGCAGTACTTC. Protein product: CASSQVVVSGVLYEQYF.

The J gene is TRBJ2-1, the V gene TRBV6-5, with 9 bases matching TRBD2. CDR3 length equals 15 residues. CDR1 and CDR2 (germline): MNHEY, SVGAGI. With V trimmed by 7 bases and J by 2 bases, 6 bases remained unmatched. CDR3 protein: CASTRLAAPYNEQFF. The CDR3 nucleotides read TGTGCCAGCACTAGACTAGCGGCGCCCTACAATGAGCAGTTCTTC.

This clone was detected only once. This rearrangement joins TRBV19 to TRBJ1-1, with no clear D. There are 13 residues in the CDR3. V was shortened by 5 bases and J by 11 bases, with 18 bases between the two germline ends. In germline, CDR1 is LNHDA, CDR2 SQIVND (reference sequence). CDR3 sequence (DNA): TGTGCCAGTAGTCCCGTAGGTCGTCGAGGGGCTTTCTTT. Encoded protein: CASSPVGRRGAFF.

This sequence joins TRBV7-9 and TRBJ1-2; the D gene is possibly TRBD1 (5 bases). V dropped 1 base and J dropped 4 bases, with 19 bases sitting between them. This CDR3 is built from 17 residues. Germline CDR1 SEHNR, CDR2 FQNEAQ (reference sequence). Written as DNA, the CDR3 is TGTGCCAGCAGCTTAGGGTCGGGGCCGCTAGATACCTATGGCTACACCTTC. This translates into CASSLGSGPLDTYGYTF.

The chain couples TRBV4-1 to TRBJ1-1; TRBD1 matches at 9 bases. CDR1 and CDR2 from the germline V gene are MGHRA and YSYEKL. The J segment lost 4 bases and the V segment lost 5 bases, leaving 5 bases of the junction unmatched. The CDR3 extends over 14 amino acids. The CDR3 DNA reads as TGCGCCAGCAGCTACAGGGGGCTCGGCACTGAAGCTTTCTTT. It encodes CASSYRGLGTEAFF.

Of note for this clone: Different DNA sequences within this sample yield the same CDR3. The gene calls are TRBV5-1 and TRBJ2-6; D is undetermined. CDR1 and CDR2 (germline): SGHRS, YFSETQ. This CDR3 region has 14 residues. V was cut by 1 base and J by 0 bases, with 2 bases left in between. CDR3 in amino acids: CASSLSSGANVLTF. The CDR3 DNA is TGCGCCAGCAGCTTGAGCTCTGGGGCCAACGTCCTGACTTTC.

The genes are TRBV28 and TRBJ2-5; D uncertain. Trimming took 6 bases from V and 0 from J, leaving 8 bases between them. Germline-derived CDR1 and CDR2 are MDHEN and SYDVKM. The CDR3 covers 13 residues. CDR3 sequence: CASSTTYQETQYF. The CDR3 region has the DNA TGTGCCAGCAGCACTACGTACCAAGAGACCCAGTACTTC. The variable domain in full, completed from reference TRBV28 and TRBJ2-5, reads DVKVTQSSRYLVKRTGEKVFLECVQDMDHENMFWYRQDPGLGLRLIYFSYDVKMKEKGDIPEGYSVSREKKERFSLILESASTNQTSMYLCASSTTYQETQYFGPGTRLLVL.

The rearrangement links TRBV5-4 to TRBJ2-7; D is unresolved. The CDR3 length is 11 residues. Trimming cost V 4 bases and J 9 bases, with 11 bases left between them. Germline V CDR1 and CDR2: SGHNT, YYREEE (reference sequence). CDR3 protein: CASSSNLGQYF. CDR3 in DNA: TGTGCCAGCAGCAGCAACTTAGGGCAGTACTTC.